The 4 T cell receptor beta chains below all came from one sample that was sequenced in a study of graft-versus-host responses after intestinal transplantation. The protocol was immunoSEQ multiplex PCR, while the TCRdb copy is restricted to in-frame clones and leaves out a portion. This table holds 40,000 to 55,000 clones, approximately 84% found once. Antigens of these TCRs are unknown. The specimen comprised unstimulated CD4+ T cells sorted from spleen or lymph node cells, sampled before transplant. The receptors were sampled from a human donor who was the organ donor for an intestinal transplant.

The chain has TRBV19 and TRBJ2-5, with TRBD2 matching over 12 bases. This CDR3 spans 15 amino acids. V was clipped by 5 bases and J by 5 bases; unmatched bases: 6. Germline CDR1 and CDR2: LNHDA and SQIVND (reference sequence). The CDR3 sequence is CASSRTSGIVETQYF. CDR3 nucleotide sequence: TGTGCCAGTAGTCGGACTAGCGGGATCGTGGAGACCCAGTACTTC.

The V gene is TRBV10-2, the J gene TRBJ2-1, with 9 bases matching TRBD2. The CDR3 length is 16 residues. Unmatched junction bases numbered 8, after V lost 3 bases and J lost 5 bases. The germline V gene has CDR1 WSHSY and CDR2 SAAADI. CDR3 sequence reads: CASSDKRRGGDNEQFF. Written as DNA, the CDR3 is TGCGCCAGCAGTGATAAGAGGCGGGGGGGAGACAATGAGCAGTTCTTC.

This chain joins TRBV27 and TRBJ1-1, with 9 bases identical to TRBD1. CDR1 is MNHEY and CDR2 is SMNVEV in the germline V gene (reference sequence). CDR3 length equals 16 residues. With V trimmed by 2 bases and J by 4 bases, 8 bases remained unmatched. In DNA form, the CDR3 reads TGTGCCAGCAGTTTAACCTCACAGGGGGCAATCACTGAAGCTTTCTTT. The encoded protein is CASSLTSQGAITEAFF.

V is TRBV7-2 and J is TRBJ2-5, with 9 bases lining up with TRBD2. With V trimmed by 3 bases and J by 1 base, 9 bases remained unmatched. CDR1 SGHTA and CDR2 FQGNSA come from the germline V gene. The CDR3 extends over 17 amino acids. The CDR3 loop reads CASSFRGRGGGQETQYF. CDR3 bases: TGTGCCAGCAGCTTCCGAGGGCGGGGGGGCGGCCAAGAGACCCAGTACTTC.